The sequence of this T cell receptor (beta chain) was determined in a study of Graves' ophthalmopathy and Graves' hyperthyroidism. Study information: Peripheral blood collection took place at initial diagnosis, before any treatment. Broader study findings: Clonotypes were expanded in thyroid at above 0.001 frequency, and most also appeared in blood.

Amplifying from RNA transcripts, the study obtained TCR beta CDR3 regions. HTBI primers were used in a first-round RT-PCR, which preceded a second-round multiplex PCR. TCRdb re-derived calls from the multiplex PCR reads in MiXCR, one entry per CDR3 protein. The repertoire holds hundreds of thousands of distinct CDR3 sequences, with over 40% as singletons. In this sample, this clonotype turned up many times. As yet, its antigen is unknown. Germline assignment: CDR1 SGHVS and CDR2 FQNEAQ. The CDR3 spans 13 residues. Trimming shortened V by 4 bases and J by 6 bases, and 10 bases separated the two germline ends. Clinical symptoms, serum thyroxine, TRAb, thyroid ultrasound and orbital computed tomography formed the basis of diagnosis.

This TCR was recovered from an adult man with Graves' ophthalmopathy. J is TRBJ1-5 and V is TRBV7-8; no definite D call. Sequencing input: peripheral blood. CDR3 sequence reads: CASSYSEAQPQHF. As DNA, the CDR3 is TGTGCCAGCAGCTACTCAGAGGCTCAGCCCCAGCATTTT.